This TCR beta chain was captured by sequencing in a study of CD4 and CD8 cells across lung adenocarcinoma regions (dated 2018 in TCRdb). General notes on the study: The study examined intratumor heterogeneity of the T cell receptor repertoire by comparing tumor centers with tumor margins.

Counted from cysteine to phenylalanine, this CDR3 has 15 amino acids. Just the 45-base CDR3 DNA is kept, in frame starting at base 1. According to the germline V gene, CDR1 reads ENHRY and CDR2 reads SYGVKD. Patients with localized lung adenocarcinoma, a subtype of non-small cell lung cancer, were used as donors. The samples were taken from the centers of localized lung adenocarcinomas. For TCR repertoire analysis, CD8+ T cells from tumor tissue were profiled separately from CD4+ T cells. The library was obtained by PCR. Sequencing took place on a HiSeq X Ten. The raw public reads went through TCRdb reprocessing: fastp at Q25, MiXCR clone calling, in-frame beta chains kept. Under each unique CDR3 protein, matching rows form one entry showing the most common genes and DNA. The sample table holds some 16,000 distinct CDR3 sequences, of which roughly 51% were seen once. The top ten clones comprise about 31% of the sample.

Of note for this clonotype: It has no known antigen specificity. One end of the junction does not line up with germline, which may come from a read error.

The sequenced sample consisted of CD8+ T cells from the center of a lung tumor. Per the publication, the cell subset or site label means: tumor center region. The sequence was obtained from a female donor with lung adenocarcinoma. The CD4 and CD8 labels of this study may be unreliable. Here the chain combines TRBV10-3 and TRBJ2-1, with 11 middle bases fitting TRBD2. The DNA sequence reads TGTGCCATCGGATTCCCCGGGACTAGCGGCGATGAGCAGTTCTTT. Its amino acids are CAIGFPGTSGDEQFF.